Presented here are 10 T cell receptor beta chains from one specimen sequenced in a study of human T cells and chemical hapten exposure. Time point defined: patch test 3, about 24 weeks after DPC sensitization. This sample's treatment: therapeutic diphenylcyclopropenone sensitization with weekly scalp DPC. TCRdb re-derived calls from the RACE reads in MiXCR, one entry per CDR3 protein. The table records about 190,000 distinct CDR3 sequences, around 25% of them present only once. This specimen was whole blood, taken in connection with sensitization to the hapten diphenylcyclopropenone (DPC). These receptor sequences come from a woman aged 40-49 years with alopecia areata. Some clones in this sample may be carry-over from other donors' samples.

The CDR3 sequence: CASSPPNGQANTEAFF. The DNA of the CDR3 is TGTGCCAGCTCACCACCGAATGGACAAGCTAACACTGAAGCTTTCTTT. The rearrangement uses TRBV18 and TRBJ1-1; possibly TRBD1 for D (5 bases). The CDR3 totals 16 residues. The V and J ends lost 0 bases and 2 bases respectively, with 13 bases between them. CDR1 and CDR2 (germline): KGHSH, LQKENI.

This clonotype was picked up a small number of times. The rearrangement joins TRBV6-6 to TRBJ2-3, with TRBD1 matching 7 bases. The germline CDR1 and CDR2 sequences are MNHNY and SVGAGI (reference sequence). Germline trimming cut 6 bases from V and 4 bases from J; bases unmatched to any gene: 19. The CDR3 totals 18 residues. CDR3 sequence (DNA): TGTGCCAGCAGGAAGACTAAATCCGGGACAGAGGGAGCAGATACGCAGTATTTT. It specifies CASRKTKSGTEGADTQYF.

Comments on this clonotype: A single base separates this from a much larger clone, so it may be a read error. The chain couples TRBV28 to TRBJ2-1, with D unresolved. This CDR3 spans 12 amino acids. The ends were cut back, 2 bases at V and 9 bases at J, with 8 bases in the middle. Germline CDR1 and CDR2: MDHEN and SYDVKM. The CDR3 loop is CASSLTPSEQFF. CDR3 DNA: TGTGCCAGCAGTTTAACCCCCAGTGAGCAGTTCTTC.

Ten or more counts support this clonotype. The V and J genes are TRBV6-5 and TRBJ2-1; TRBD1 is a possible D gene (6 bases). Germline CDR1 MNHEY, CDR2 SVGAGI. V was cut by 0 bases and J by 5 bases, with 26 bases left in between. The CDR3 runs to 20 residues. This CDR3 is CASSYSTRRGMVIRDNEQFF. DNA of the CDR3: TGTGCCAGCAGTTACTCGACTCGAAGGGGGATGGTGATCCGGGACAATGAGCAGTTCTTC.

J is TRBJ2-4 and V is TRBV20-1; no reliable D call. Trimming cost V 1 base and J 0 bases, with 10 bases left between them. CDR3 length: 15 amino acids. Germline values: CDR1 DFQATT, CDR2 SNEGSKA (reference sequence). The CDR3 reads CSARVPSQAKNIQYF. The CDR3, as DNA: TGCAGTGCTAGAGTGCCCTCCCAAGCCAAAAACATTCAGTACTTC.

The chain employs TRBV29-1 and TRBJ2-1, with 12 bases aligning to TRBD2. The CDR3 has 13 amino acids. Trimming at V came to 7 bases and at J to 12 bases, leaving 10 bases not matched to a gene. Germline-derived CDR1 and CDR2 are SQVTM and ANQGSEA. The CDR3 loop reads CSARTSGTPGQFF. Written as DNA, the CDR3 is TGCAGCGCCCGGACTAGCGGGACCCCAGGGCAGTTCTTC.

V gene TRBV15 combines with J gene TRBJ2-4, with 7 bases matching TRBD1. This CDR3 contains 14 residues. Germline-derived CDR1 and CDR2 are LNHNV and YYDKDF (reference sequence). Unmatched junction bases numbered 12, after V lost 8 bases and J lost 8 bases. The DNA of the CDR3 is TGTGCCACCTCCCACGAACAGGGGTTCGACATTCAGTACTTC. Translated, it gives CATSHEQGFDIQYF. The whole variable domain, remainder taken from reference TRBV15 and TRBJ2-4, is DAMVIQNPRYQVTQFGKPVTLSCSQTLNHNVMYWYQQKSSQAPKLLFHYYDKDFNNEADTPDNFQSRRPNTSFCFLDIRSPGLGDTAMYLCATSHEQGFDIQYFGAGTRLSVL.

The chain couples TRBV21-1 to TRBJ1-3; whether TRBD1, the table's D call, matches the DNA was not checked. TRBV21-1 counts as a pseudogene. The CDR3 length is 15 residues. CDR3 bases: TGTGCCAGCACCAAGCGGGGGCTTACTGGAAACACCATATATTTT. It specifies CASTKRGLTGNTIYF.

This clonotype has a handful of counts. The chain combines TRBV10-3 with TRBJ2-7; D may match TRBD1 or TRBD2 (6 bases each). The CDR3 runs to 15 residues. Looked up from germline, CDR1 is ENHRY and CDR2 is SYGVKD. With 6 bases removed from V and 1 base from J, the gap between germline ends came to 16 bases. The CDR3 protein is CAIRQQGLMSYEQYF. CDR3 DNA: TGTGCCATCAGACAACAGGGACTCATGTCCTACGAGCAGTACTTC.

This clonotype appeared a few times. J is TRBJ2-2 and V is TRBV4-2, with TRBD2 matching 15 bases. J was trimmed by 7 bases and V by 8 bases; bases with no gene match: 5. From germline, CDR1 is LGHNA and CDR2 YNFKEQ. The CDR3 totals 15 residues. This chain's CDR3 is CASRTSGRASGELFF. As DNA, the CDR3 is TGTGCCAGCCGGACTAGCGGGAGGGCCAGCGGGGAGCTGTTTTTT.